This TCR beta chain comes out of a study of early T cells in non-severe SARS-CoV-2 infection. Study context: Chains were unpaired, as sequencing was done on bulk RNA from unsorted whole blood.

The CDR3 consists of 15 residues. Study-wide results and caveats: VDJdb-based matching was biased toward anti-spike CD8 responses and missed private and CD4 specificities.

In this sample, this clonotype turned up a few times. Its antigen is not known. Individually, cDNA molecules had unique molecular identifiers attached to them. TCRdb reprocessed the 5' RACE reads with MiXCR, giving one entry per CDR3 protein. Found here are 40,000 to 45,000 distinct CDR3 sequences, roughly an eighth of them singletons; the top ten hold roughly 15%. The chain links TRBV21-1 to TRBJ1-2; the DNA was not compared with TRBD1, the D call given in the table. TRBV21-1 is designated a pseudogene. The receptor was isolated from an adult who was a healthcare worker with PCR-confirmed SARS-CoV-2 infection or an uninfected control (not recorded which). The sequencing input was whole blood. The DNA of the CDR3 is TGTGCCAGCAGCACACCGGAACAGGCGGACTATGGCTACACCTTC. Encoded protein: CASSTPEQADYGYTF.